These 27 T cell receptor beta chains originate from one sample sequenced in a study of blood T cell repertoires in COVID-19. Libraries were prepared by immunoSEQ multiplex PCR; TCRdb keeps only in-frame clonotypes and omits some of them. The sample lists 87,000 or so clones, approximately 86% occurring once. Material: peripheral blood. These receptor sequences come from a woman older than 75 with COVID-19, enrolled during active disease.

In this sample, this clone turned up once. The chain is built from TRBV7-2 and TRBJ2-3; maybe TRBD2 (6 bases). The ends were cut back, 4 bases at V and 4 bases at J, with 15 bases in the middle. CDR3 length: 15 residues. Germline values: CDR1 SGHTA, CDR2 FQGNSA. CDR3 residues: CASSSIPGLPDTQYF. The CDR3 DNA sequence: TGTGCCAGCAGCTCCATCCCGGGACTTCCAGATACGCAGTATTTT.

This clone came up once. J is TRBJ2-7 and V is TRBV7-2; 8 bases match TRBD1. Germline V gene sequence: CDR1 SGHTA, CDR2 FQGNSA. This CDR3 is 13 amino acids long. V was clipped by 5 bases and J by 5 bases; unmatched bases: 5. The CDR3 nucleotides read TGTGCCAGCAGCAGGACAGGGAATAACGAGCAGTACTTC. Protein product: CASSRTGNNEQYF.

Only one count was recorded for this clone. For the CDR3, the DNA is TGTGCCAGCAGTAGACAGGGGGCGACGAACACCGGGGAGCTGTTTTTT. As protein: CASSRQGATNTGELFF. The gene calls are TRBV2 and TRBJ2-2; the match to TRBD1 covers 10 bases. The CDR3 length is 16 residues. V shed 5 bases, J shed 0 bases, and the junction held 3 bases outside the gene matches. Germline loops: CDR1 SNHLY, CDR2 FYNNEI.

CDR3 in DNA: TGTGCCAGCAGTTCGGGACAGGCTTCCTATGGCTACACCTTC. This gives the protein CASSSGQASYGYTF. The chain combines TRBV28 with TRBJ1-2; TRBD1 aligns across 8 bases. Germline V gene lookup returns CDR1 MDHEN and CDR2 SYDVKM. J lost 4 bases, V lost 4 bases, and 5 bases had no gene match. The CDR3 is 14 residues long.

The chain couples TRBV20-1 to TRBJ2-5, with D hard to call. The CDR3 contains 12 residues. The V gene lost 3 bases and the J gene lost 5 bases, with 10 bases spanning the gap. Germline V CDR1 and CDR2: DFQATT, SNEGSKA (reference sequence). The CDR3, as DNA: TGCAGTGCTAGTCCCAGGAACGAGACCCAGTACTTC. This encodes CSASPRNETQYF.

This sequence joins TRBV9 and TRBJ2-5, with 9 bases aligning to TRBD2. Germline V CDR1 and CDR2: SGDLS, YYNGEE. The CDR3 is made up of 17 amino acids. V dropped 0 bases and J dropped 4; count of bases not matched to a gene: 10. The CDR3 region has the DNA TGTGCCAGCAGCGTAGCGCCAGCGGGGGGCGAGCTAGAGACCCAGTACTTC. Protein product: CASSVAPAGGELETQYF.

The chain carries TRBV5-6 and TRBJ1-4, with a weak D call TRBD1 (5 bases). The CDR3 runs to 15 residues. The germline V and J ends were trimmed by 4 bases and 2 bases, with 12 bases remaining between them. Germline CDR1 reads SGHDT; CDR2 reads YYEEEE. DNA for the CDR3: TGTGCCAGCAGCGGAAAGGGGAAGACTAATGAAAAACTGTTTTTT. Protein sequence: CASSGKGKTNEKLFF.

The chain carries TRBV7-3 and TRBJ2-1; the D is unclear. This CDR3 is built from 13 residues. Between the trimmed V and J ends, which lost 2 bases and 3 bases, there was a span of 5 bases. Germline values: CDR1 SGHTA, CDR2 FQGTGA. For the CDR3, the DNA is TGTGCCAGCAGCTTAGGTAGCTACAATGAGCAGTTCTTC. Amino acid sequence: CASSLGSYNEQFF.

The rearrangement joins TRBV5-6 to TRBJ1-2; TRBD1 matches at 9 bases. V lost 4 bases, J lost 4 bases, and 5 bases stayed unmatched. Germline-derived CDR1 and CDR2 are SGHDT and YYEEEE. The CDR3 is 14 amino acids. The CDR3 protein is CASSRRGQGYGYTF. CDR3 nucleotide sequence: TGTGCCAGCAGCCGGCGGGGACAGGGCTATGGCTACACCTTC. The full variable domain, in which reference TRBV5-6 and TRBJ1-2 provide the parts outside the CDR3, is DAGVTQSPTHLIKTRGQQVTLRCSPKSGHDTVSWYQQALGQGPQFIFQYYEEEERQRGNFPDRFSGHQFPNYSSELNVNALLLGDSALYLCASSRRGQGYGYTFGSGTRLTVV.

The rearrangement joins TRBV18 to TRBJ2-7, with 10 bases aligning to TRBD1. The CDR3 is made up of 15 amino acids. Germline-derived CDR1 and CDR2 are KGHSH and LQKENI. V dropped 2 bases and J dropped 3; count of bases not matched to a gene: 4. The CDR3 DNA follows: TGTGCCAGCTCACCAAAGGGACAGGGGCTCTACGAGCAGTACTTC. Protein: CASSPKGQGLYEQYF.

The chain is built from TRBV11-2 and TRBJ2-2, with a weak D call TRBD1 (6 bases). The CDR3 totals 14 residues. The germline V gene has CDR1 SGHAT and CDR2 FQNNGV. V was shortened by 5 bases and J by 1 base, with 8 bases between the two germline ends. CDR3 protein: CASSQTGNTGELFF. The DNA for the CDR3 is TGTGCCAGCAGCCAGACAGGGAACACCGGGGAGCTGTTTTTT.

This chain uses TRBV9 with TRBJ2-1; 11 nucleotides match TRBD2. Trimming took 0 bases from V and 4 from J; bases not matched to a gene: 21. Germline V lookup: CDR1 SGDLS, CDR2 YYNGEE. The CDR3 loop spans 22 amino acids. Written as DNA, the CDR3 is TGTGCCAGCAGCGTAGACCCCCGTAGTTCTAGACTAGCGGGGAACCCATACAATGAGCAGTTCTTC. Protein sequence: CASSVDPRSSRLAGNPYNEQFF.

This clone has just one count. The chain employs TRBV7-2 and TRBJ2-3, with TRBD2 matching 10 bases. The CDR3 runs to 15 residues. After removal of 4 bases from V and 2 bases from J, the junction contained 3 bases not matched to a gene. Germline V gene lookup returns CDR1 SGHTA and CDR2 FQGNSA. CDR3 nucleotide sequence: TGTGCCAGCAGCTCAGCGGGGGGGAACACAGATACGCAGTATTTT. It is translated as CASSSAGGNTDTQYF.

CDR3 sequence: CASSATGSNVYEQYF. The CDR3 DNA sequence: TGTGCCAGCAGCGCGACAGGATCTAACGTCTACGAGCAGTACTTC. The V gene is TRBV9, the J gene TRBJ2-7; the D gene is possibly TRBD1 (6 bases). V was shortened by 3 bases and J by 3 bases, with 16 bases between the two germline ends. This CDR3 is 15 amino acids long. From germline, CDR1 is SGDLS and CDR2 YYNGEE.

The chain uses TRBV4-1 and TRBJ2-2, with a possible D match to TRBD2 (5 bases). CDR3 length: 17 residues. V was trimmed by 4 bases and J by 1 base, leaving 16 bases between them. The germline V gene encodes CDR1 MGHRA and CDR2 YSYEKL. The CDR3 region is CASSRAGGRKNTGELFF. In DNA form, the CDR3 reads TGCGCCAGCAGCCGCGCGGGCGGGCGAAAGAACACCGGGGAGCTGTTTTTT.

This chain joins TRBV11-3 and TRBJ2-3, with 12 positions matching TRBD2. From germline, CDR1 is SGHNT and CDR2 YENEEA. The CDR3 has 16 amino acids. J lost 5 bases, V lost 1 base, and 4 bases had no gene match. The CDR3 region is CASSLGLAGEGDTQYF. The CDR3 region has the DNA TGTGCCAGCAGCTTAGGACTAGCGGGAGAAGGAGATACGCAGTATTTT.

V gene TRBV3-1 (or the pseudogene TRBV3-2) combines with J gene TRBJ2-1, with D tentatively TRBD2 (5 bases). Between the trimmed V and J ends, which lost 8 bases and 4 bases, there was a span of 12 bases. From germline, CDR1 is LGHDT and CDR2 YNNKEL (reference sequence). CDR3 length equals 13 residues. The CDR3 DNA follows: TGTGCCAGCGCGGATAGCGAATACAATGAGCAGTTCTTC. This codes for CASADSEYNEQFF.

V is TRBV6-6 and J is TRBJ1-1; unclear D gene. Germline lookup yields CDR1 MNHNY and CDR2 SVGAGI (reference sequence). V lost 2 bases and J 4 bases, leaving 8 bases between the germline ends. The CDR3 spans 13 residues. The CDR3 sequence: CASSYGTGTEAFF. The CDR3 region has the DNA TGTGCCAGCAGTTACGGTACTGGCACTGAAGCTTTCTTT.

The gene calls are TRBV3-1 (or the pseudogene TRBV3-2) and TRBJ2-2; 15 bases agree with TRBD2. The germline CDR1 and CDR2 sequences are LGHDT and YNNKEL (reference sequence). The CDR3 runs 19 residues. The J segment lost 3 bases and the V segment lost 0 bases, leaving 5 bases of the junction unmatched. DNA for the CDR3: TGTGCCAGCAGCCAAGATGGGACTAGCGGGGGGTGTTACACCGGGGAGCTGTTTTTT. As protein: CASSQDGTSGGCYTGELFF.

This clone was observed a few times. The chain joins TRBV10-1 to TRBJ1-3; 7 bases agree with TRBD1. From germline, CDR1 is WNHNN and CDR2 SYGVQD (reference sequence). The CDR3 spans 15 residues. The ends lost 3 bases at V and 1 base at J; junction bases unmatched: 3. CDR3 DNA sequence: TGCGCCAGCAGTGAAGACAGGGCATCTGGAAACACCATATATTTT. Encoded protein: CASSEDRASGNTIYF.

CDR3 bases: TGTGCCAGCAGTTTCAGGGGACTAGCGGGACAAACCGGGGAGCTGTTTTTT. Amino acids: CASSFRGLAGQTGELFF. The genes are TRBV27 and TRBJ2-2; TRBD2 matches at 13 bases. V shed 3 bases and J 5 bases; nucleotides not matched to a gene: 6. Germline V gene lookup returns CDR1 MNHEY and CDR2 SMNVEV (reference sequence). The CDR3 length is 17 residues.

The chain recombines TRBV10-3 with TRBJ1-4, with unresolved D. V was shortened by 7 bases and J by 8 bases, with 17 bases between the two germline ends. From germline, CDR1 is ENHRY and CDR2 SYGVKD. CDR3 length equals 14 residues. This CDR3 is CAINPGDGAEKLFF. The CDR3 region has the DNA TGTGCCATCAATCCCGGAGATGGAGCAGAAAAACTGTTTTTT.

This chain links TRBV7-2 with TRBJ2-7; 7 bases fit TRBD1. The germline CDR1 and CDR2 sequences are SGHTA and FQGNSA. The ends lost 5 bases at V and 2 bases at J; junction bases unmatched: 9. This CDR3 contains 15 residues. CDR3 amino acids: CASSARTGRAYEQYF. The CDR3 DNA is TGTGCCAGCAGCGCGAGGACAGGTCGCGCCTACGAGCAGTACTTC.

The J gene is TRBJ1-1, the V gene TRBV10-3; tentative D call: TRBD1 (5 bases). There are 14 residues in the CDR3. Germline assignment: CDR1 ENHRY and CDR2 SYGVKD. V lost 2 bases and J lost 1, with 8 bases in between. CDR3 sequence reads: CAISETGQNTEAFF. CDR3 nucleotide sequence: TGTGCCATCAGTGAGACCGGACAGAACACTGAAGCTTTCTTT.

This clone was seen a handful of times. The rearrangement uses TRBV2 and TRBJ1-1; TRBD1 matches at 10 bases. Germline CDR1 SNHLY, CDR2 FYNNEI. V shed 3 bases, J shed 0 bases, and the junction held 7 bases outside the gene matches. The CDR3 spans 17 residues. The CDR3 DNA follows: TGTGCCAGCAGTGACTGGACAGGGGGGACCTTGAACACTGAAGCTTTCTTT. Translating it yields CASSDWTGGTLNTEAFF.

This clone has a handful of counts. The chain links TRBV5-1 to TRBJ1-1; 7 bases are shared with TRBD1. This CDR3 is built from 14 residues. Germline assignment: CDR1 SGHRS and CDR2 YFSETQ. Germline trimming cut 3 bases from V and 2 bases from J; bases unmatched to any gene: 4. The CDR3 nucleotides read TGCGCCAGCAGCTCACAGGGGAGTAACACTGAAGCTTTCTTT. Protein: CASSSQGSNTEAFF.

Remarks on this clone: Compared with germline, one end of the junction differs, possibly owing to a read error. The chain combines TRBV3-1 (or the pseudogene TRBV3-2) with TRBJ1-1, with 7 bases identical to TRBD1. The CDR3 extends over 11 amino acids. The V gene's germline CDR1 is LGHDT and CDR2 YNNKEL (reference sequence). Written as DNA, the CDR3 is TGTGCCAGCAGCCATGGGACAGCACCCAGCTTT. Its protein is CASSHGTAPSF.